This entry lists 19 T cell receptor beta chains sequenced from one sample in a study of blood T cell repertoires in COVID-19. Here immunoSEQ multiplex PCR was the method, and the copy in TCRdb shows in-frame clones only, minus some. The sample has 200,000 to 250,000 clones; 75% to 85% are singletons. Specimen: peripheral blood. These receptors all stem from a man aged 45-65 years with COVID-19, enrolled during active disease.

In this sample, this clone turned up a few times. V gene TRBV9 combines with J gene TRBJ2-2, with no clear D. The germline V gene encodes CDR1 SGDLS and CDR2 YYNGEE. V was trimmed by 0 bases and J by 4 bases, leaving 7 bases between them. The CDR3 totals 14 residues. Written as DNA, the CDR3 is TGTGCCAGCAGCGTAGTCAGATCCACCGGGGAGCTGTTTTTT. Amino acids: CASSVVRSTGELFF.

This chain uses TRBV27 with TRBJ2-3; 11 bases fit TRBD1. With 0 bases clipped from V and 3 bases from J, the junction kept 14 bases outside the gene matches. Per the germline V gene, CDR1 is MNHEY and CDR2 is SMNVEV (reference sequence). This CDR3 has 20 amino acids. The CDR3 nucleotides read TGTGCCAGCAGTTTATCGAACAAAAGAGGGACAGGGGGAGCTACAGATACGCAGTATTTT. Amino acid sequence: CASSLSNKRGTGGATDTQYF.

This clone was seen a single time. The chain employs TRBV3-1 (or the pseudogene TRBV3-2) and TRBJ1-2; the D is unclear. V lost 1 base and J 6 bases, leaving 12 bases between the germline ends. The germline CDR1 and CDR2 sequences are LGHDT and YNNKEL (reference sequence). The CDR3 sequence is 14 residues long. This CDR3 is CASSQASASNGYTF. The CDR3 DNA reads TGTGCCAGCAGCCAAGCGTCAGCGAGTAATGGCTACACCTTC.

The rearrangement uses TRBV5-1 and TRBJ2-1; TRBD2 matches at 7 bases. J was trimmed by 5 bases and V by 0 bases; bases with no gene match: 5. The CDR3 sequence is 15 residues long. Germline CDR1 reads SGHRS; CDR2 reads YFSETQ. CDR3 sequence reads: CASSLEGGSNNEQFF. As DNA, the CDR3 is TGCGCCAGCAGCTTGGAGGGAGGGTCTAACAATGAGCAGTTCTTC.

The chain joins TRBV4-3 to TRBJ2-2; D not certain. The CDR3 loop spans 16 amino acids. The germline V and J ends were trimmed by 3 bases and 6 bases, with 17 bases remaining between them. Germline lookup yields CDR1 LGHNA and CDR2 YSLEER. The CDR3 sequence is CASSHDIVVGPGELFF. CDR3 nucleotide sequence: TGCGCCAGCAGCCACGACATTGTCGTCGGCCCCGGGGAGCTGTTTTTT.

This chain uses TRBV28 with TRBJ1-6, with TRBD1 as a possible D gene (5 bases). Germline-derived CDR1 and CDR2 are MDHEN and SYDVKM. V shed 3 bases and J shed 7 bases, with 16 bases lying between them. The CDR3 loop spans 16 amino acids. The CDR3 DNA sequence: TGTGCCAGCAGTTTTGGGGGGATGGCCGGCAATTCACCCCTCCACTTT. This translates into CASSFGGMAGNSPLHF.

The chain combines TRBV21-1 with TRBJ2-7; whether TRBD1, the table's D call, matches the DNA was not checked. TRBV21-1 is a known pseudogene. The CDR3 contains 16 residues. CDR3 bases: TGTGCCAGCAGTAAGGGCCGGGACAGTAGCTCCTACGAGCAGTACTTC. Its translation is CASSKGRDSSSYEQYF.

The chain joins TRBV24-1 to TRBJ2-1; 13 bases map to TRBD2. Germline loops: CDR1 KGHDR, CDR2 SFDVKD. The CDR3 runs 15 residues. V lost 10 bases, J lost 7 bases, and 9 bases stayed unmatched. CDR3 coding DNA: TGTGCCACTACCACGACTAGCGGGGGGATTAATGAGCAGTTCTTC. As protein: CATTTTSGGINEQFF.

The V gene is TRBV30, the J gene TRBJ1-5; weak D call: TRBD1 (5 bases). V gave up 5 bases and J gave up 2 bases, with 10 bases separating them. The CDR3 has 13 amino acids. Germline CDR1 is GTSNPN and CDR2 is SVGIG (reference sequence). Here the CDR3 DNA reads TGTGCCTGGGACAGTTTAGGCAATCAGCCCCAGCATTTT. Translating gives CAWDSLGNQPQHF. The variable domain in full, completed from reference TRBV30 and TRBJ1-5, reads SQTIHQWPATLVQPVGSPLSLECTVEGTSNPNLYWYRQAAGRGLQLLFYSVGIGQISSEVPQNLSASRPQDRQFILSSKKLLLSDSGFYLCAWDSLGNQPQHFGDGTRLSIL.

The CDR3 sequence is CASSTQLAGGPVGELFF. The DNA for the CDR3 is TGCGCCAGCAGCACCCAACTAGCGGGGGGGCCTGTCGGGGAGCTGTTTTTT. The chain is built from TRBV5-1 and TRBJ2-2; 13 bases fit TRBD2. V dropped 4 bases and J dropped 7; count of bases not matched to a gene: 10. The CDR3 consists of 17 residues. The germline CDR1 and CDR2 sequences are SGHRS and YFSETQ.

The chain combines TRBV14 with TRBJ2-5; the match to TRBD1 covers 8 bases. Looked up from germline, CDR1 is SGHDN and CDR2 is FVKESK. The trim removed 1 base at V and 1 base at J, leaving 5 bases unmatched. The CDR3 is 16 residues long. The CDR3: CASSQGDRTTQETQYF. CDR3 sequence (DNA): TGTGCCAGCAGCCAAGGGGACAGGACTACCCAAGAGACCCAGTACTTC. The full variable domain, with the rest looked up from reference TRBV14 and TRBJ2-5, is EAGVTQFPSHSVIEKGQTVTLRCDPISGHDNLYWYRRVMGKEIKFLLHFVKESKQDESGMPNNRFLAERTGGTYSTLKVQPAELEDSGVYFCASSQGDRTTQETQYFGPGTRLLVL.

The chain joins TRBV30 to TRBJ1-2; perhaps TRBD1 as D (5 bases). Germline lookup yields CDR1 GTSNPN and CDR2 SVGIG (reference sequence). The CDR3 length is 14 residues. Trimming removed 4 bases from V and 5 bases from J, with 17 bases in between. CDR3 sequence: CAWTRPGFQYGYTF. CDR3 in DNA: TGTGCCTGGACAAGACCAGGGTTTCAGTATGGCTACACCTTC. Full variable domain (rest looked up from reference TRBV30 and TRBJ1-2): SQTIHQWPATLVQPVGSPLSLECTVEGTSNPNLYWYRQAAGRGLQLLFYSVGIGQISSEVPQNLSASRPQDRQFILSSKKLLLSDSGFYLCAWTRPGFQYGYTFGSGTRLTVV.

This clone was seen a single time. V and J are TRBV28 and TRBJ1-1; D is unclear. Germline V lookup: CDR1 MDHEN, CDR2 SYDVKM. This CDR3 comprises 13 residues. Trimming removed 5 bases from V and 4 bases from J, with 11 bases in between. The DNA of the CDR3 is TGTGCCAGCAGTCCTTGGCCGGGCACTGAAGCTTTCTTT. It specifies CASSPWPGTEAFF.

This chain joins TRBV5-4 and TRBJ2-3, with 9 positions matching TRBD2. The germline CDR1 and CDR2 sequences are SGHNT and YYREEE (reference sequence). CDR3 length: 15 residues. Unmatched junction bases numbered 7, after V lost 2 bases and J lost 6 bases. The CDR3 nucleotides read TGTGCCAGCAGCTTAAGGCGGGGGGGCGATGATACGCAGTATTTT. Its translation is CASSLRRGGDDTQYF.

A single count supports this clone. V is TRBV6-5 and J is TRBJ2-7, with 12 bases fitting TRBD1. Germline V gene lookup returns CDR1 MNHEY and CDR2 SVGAGI. J was trimmed by 6 bases and V by 7 bases; bases with no gene match: 7. The CDR3 extends over 14 amino acids. The CDR3 nucleotides are TGTGCCAGCAAGCCGGGGACAGGGGGCGGCGAGCAGTACTTC. It yields the protein CASKPGTGGGEQYF.

The table lists this clone with a count of one. This rearrangement joins TRBV7-8 to TRBJ2-7; D is ambiguous. Germline CDR1 reads SGHVS; CDR2 reads FQNEAQ. V lost 5 bases, J lost 6 bases, and 17 bases lay in between. This CDR3 region has 14 residues. CDR3 in amino acids: CASSPTAVYGEQYF. CDR3 nucleotide sequence: TGTGCCAGCAGCCCCACTGCGGTGTATGGCGAGCAGTACTTC.

This clone was recorded at least ten times. The chain employs TRBV3-1 (or the pseudogene TRBV3-2) and TRBJ2-5, with a tentative D call TRBD1 (6 bases). The V end was cut by 3 bases, the J end by 2 bases, with 10 bases between. Germline V gives CDR1 LGHDT, CDR2 YNNKEL (reference sequence). The CDR3 spans 14 residues. CDR3 DNA sequence: TGTGCCAGCAGCCAGCAGGGGTGGCAAGAGACCCAGTACTTC. It specifies CASSQQGWQETQYF.

The chain's CDR3 is CASKTQGSYEQYF. The CDR3 DNA is TGTGCCAGCAAAACACAGGGGTCCTACGAGCAGTACTTC. This sequence joins TRBV27 and TRBJ2-7, with 7 positions matching TRBD1. CDR3 length equals 13 residues. V shed 7 bases, J shed 1 base, and the junction held 4 bases outside the gene matches. The germline V gene encodes CDR1 MNHEY and CDR2 SMNVEV (reference sequence).

The chain joins TRBV2 to TRBJ1-5, with D possibly matching TRBD1 (6 bases). CDR1 is SNHLY and CDR2 is FYNNEI in the germline V gene. The CDR3 is 17 residues long. V lost 1 base to trimming and J lost 0 bases, with 13 bases between them. CDR3 protein: CASSEEGGAHSNQPQHF. Here the CDR3 DNA reads TGTGCCAGCAGTGAAGAAGGGGGGGCCCATAGCAATCAGCCCCAGCATTTT.